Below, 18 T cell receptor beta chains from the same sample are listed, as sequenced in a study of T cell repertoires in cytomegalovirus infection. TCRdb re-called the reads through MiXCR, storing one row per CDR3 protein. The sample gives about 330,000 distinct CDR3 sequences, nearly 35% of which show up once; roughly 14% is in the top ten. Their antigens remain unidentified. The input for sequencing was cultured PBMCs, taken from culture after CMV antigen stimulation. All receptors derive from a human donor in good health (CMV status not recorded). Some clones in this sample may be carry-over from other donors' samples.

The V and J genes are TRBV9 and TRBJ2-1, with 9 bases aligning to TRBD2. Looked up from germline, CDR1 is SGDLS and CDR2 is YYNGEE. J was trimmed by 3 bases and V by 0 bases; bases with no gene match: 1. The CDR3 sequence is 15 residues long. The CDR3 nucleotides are TGTGCCAGCAGCGTAGAAGCGGGAGGCTACAATGAGCAGTTCTTC. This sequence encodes CASSVEAGGYNEQFF. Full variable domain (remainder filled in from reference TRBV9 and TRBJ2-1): DSGVTQTPKHLITATGQRVTLRCSPRSGDLSVYWYQQSLDQGLQFLIQYYNGEERAKGNILERFSAQQFPDLHSELNLSSLELGDSALYFCASSVEAGGYNEQFFGPGTRLTVL.

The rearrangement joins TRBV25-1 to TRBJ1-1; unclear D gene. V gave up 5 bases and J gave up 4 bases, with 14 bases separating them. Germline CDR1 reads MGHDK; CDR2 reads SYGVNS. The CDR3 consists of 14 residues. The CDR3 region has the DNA TGTGCCAGCAGTTCAAAGGGTGTAGGCACTGAAGCTTTCTTT. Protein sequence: CASSSKGVGTEAFF.

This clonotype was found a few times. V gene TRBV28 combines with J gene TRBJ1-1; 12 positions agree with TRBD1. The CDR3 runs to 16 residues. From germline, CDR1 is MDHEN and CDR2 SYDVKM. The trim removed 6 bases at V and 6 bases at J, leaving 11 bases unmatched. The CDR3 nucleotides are TGTGCCAGCAGGACGACCGGGACAGGGGGCGCGGCTGAAGCTTTCTTT. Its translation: CASRTTGTGGAAEAFF.

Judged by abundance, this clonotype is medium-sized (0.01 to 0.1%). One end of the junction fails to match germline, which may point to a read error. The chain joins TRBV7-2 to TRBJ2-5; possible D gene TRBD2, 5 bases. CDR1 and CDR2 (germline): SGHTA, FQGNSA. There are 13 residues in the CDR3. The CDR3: CASSSTIKDRLFF. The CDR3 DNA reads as TGTGCCAGCAGCTCTACCATTAAGGACCGACTATTCTTC.

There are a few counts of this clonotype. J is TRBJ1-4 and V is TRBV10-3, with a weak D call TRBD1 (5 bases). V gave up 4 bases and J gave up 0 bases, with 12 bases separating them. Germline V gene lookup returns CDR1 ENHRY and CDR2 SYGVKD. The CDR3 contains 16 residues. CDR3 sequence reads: CAISGGGSATNEKLFF. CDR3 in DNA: TGTGCCATCAGTGGGGGGGGAAGTGCAACTAATGAAAAACTGTTTTTT.

The CDR3 DNA is TGTGCCAGCAGTGGGGTGGAAGGCCCCTACGAGCAGTACTTC. Its translation: CASSGVEGPYEQYF. The chain carries TRBV28 and TRBJ2-7; D not resolved. The CDR3 length is 14 residues. Germline-derived CDR1 and CDR2 are MDHEN and SYDVKM. Between the trimmed V and J ends, which lost 5 bases and 2 bases, there was a span of 13 bases.

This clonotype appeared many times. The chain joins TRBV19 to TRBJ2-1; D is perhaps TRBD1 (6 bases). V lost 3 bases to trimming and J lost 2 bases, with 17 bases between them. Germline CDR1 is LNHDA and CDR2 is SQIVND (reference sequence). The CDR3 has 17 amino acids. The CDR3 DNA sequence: TGTGCCAGTAGTATTTCCTCTCAGGGGATCGCCTACAATGAGCAGTTCTTC. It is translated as CASSISSQGIAYNEQFF. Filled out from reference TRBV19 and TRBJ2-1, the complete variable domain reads DGGITQSPKYLFRKEGQNVTLSCEQNLNHDAMYWYRQDPGQGLRLIYYSQIVNDFQKGDIAEGYSVSREKKESFPLTVTSAQKNPTAFYLCASSISSQGIAYNEQFFGPGTRLTVL.

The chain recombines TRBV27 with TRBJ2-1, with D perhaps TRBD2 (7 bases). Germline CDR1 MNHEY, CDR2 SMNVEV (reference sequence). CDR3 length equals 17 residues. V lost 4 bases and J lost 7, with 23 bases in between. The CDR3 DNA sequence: TGTGCCAGCAGTTCCACTCCGCGGGGGCCCGCGGGGAATGAGCAGTTCTTC. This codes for CASSSTPRGPAGNEQFF.

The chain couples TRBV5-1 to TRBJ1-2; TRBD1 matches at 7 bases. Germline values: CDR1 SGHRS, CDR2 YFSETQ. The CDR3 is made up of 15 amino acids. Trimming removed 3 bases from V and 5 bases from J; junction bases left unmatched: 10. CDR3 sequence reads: CASSSDGQAGYGYTF. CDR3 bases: TGCGCCAGCAGCTCGGATGGACAGGCGGGGTATGGCTACACCTTC.

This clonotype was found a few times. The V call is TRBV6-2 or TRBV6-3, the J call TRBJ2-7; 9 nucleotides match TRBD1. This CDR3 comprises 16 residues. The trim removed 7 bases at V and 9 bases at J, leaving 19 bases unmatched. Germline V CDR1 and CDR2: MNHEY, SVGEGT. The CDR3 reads CASTDEKGTGYNGQYV. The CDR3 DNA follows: TGTGCCAGCACTGACGAGAAAGGGACAGGGTACAACGGGCAGTACGTC.

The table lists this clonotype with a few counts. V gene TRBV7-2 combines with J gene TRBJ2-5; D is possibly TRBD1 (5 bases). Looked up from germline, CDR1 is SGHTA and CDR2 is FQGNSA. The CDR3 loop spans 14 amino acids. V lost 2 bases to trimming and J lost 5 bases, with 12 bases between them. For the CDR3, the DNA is TGTGCCAGCAGCTTAAGGCAGGGAAGGGAGACCCAGTACTTC. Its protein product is CASSLRQGRETQYF.

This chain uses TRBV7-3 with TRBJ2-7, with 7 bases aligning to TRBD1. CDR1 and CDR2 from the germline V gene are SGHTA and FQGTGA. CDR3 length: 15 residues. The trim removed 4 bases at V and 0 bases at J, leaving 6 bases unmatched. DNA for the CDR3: TGTGCCAGCAGCTCTATAGGGACAGCCTCCTACGAGCAGTACTTC. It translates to CASSSIGTASYEQYF.

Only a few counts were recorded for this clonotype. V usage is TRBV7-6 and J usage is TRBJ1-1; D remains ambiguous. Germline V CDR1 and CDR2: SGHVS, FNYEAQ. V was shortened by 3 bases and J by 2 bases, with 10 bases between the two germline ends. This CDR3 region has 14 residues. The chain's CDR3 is CASSLERTNTEAFF. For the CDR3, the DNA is TGTGCCAGCAGCTTGGAAAGGACTAACACTGAAGCTTTCTTT. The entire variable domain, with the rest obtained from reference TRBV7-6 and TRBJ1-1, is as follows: GAGVSQSPRYKVTKRGQDVALRCDPISGHVSLYWYRQALGQGPEFLTYFNYEAQQDKSGLPNDRFSAERPEGSISTLTIQRTEQRDSAMYRCASSLERTNTEAFFGQGTRLTVV.

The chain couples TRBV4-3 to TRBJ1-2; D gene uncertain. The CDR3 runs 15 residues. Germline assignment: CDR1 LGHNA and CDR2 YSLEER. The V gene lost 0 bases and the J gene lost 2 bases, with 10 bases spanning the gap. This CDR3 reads CASSQDRSGNYGYTF. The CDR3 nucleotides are TGCGCCAGCAGCCAAGATCGATCGGGGAACTATGGCTACACCTTC.

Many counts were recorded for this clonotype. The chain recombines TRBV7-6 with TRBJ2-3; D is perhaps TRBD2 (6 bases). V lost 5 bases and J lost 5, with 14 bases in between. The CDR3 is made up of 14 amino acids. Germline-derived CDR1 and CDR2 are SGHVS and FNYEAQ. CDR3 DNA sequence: TGTGCCAGCAGCCAACGACTAGAAGGAGATACGCAGTATTTT. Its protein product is CASSQRLEGDTQYF.

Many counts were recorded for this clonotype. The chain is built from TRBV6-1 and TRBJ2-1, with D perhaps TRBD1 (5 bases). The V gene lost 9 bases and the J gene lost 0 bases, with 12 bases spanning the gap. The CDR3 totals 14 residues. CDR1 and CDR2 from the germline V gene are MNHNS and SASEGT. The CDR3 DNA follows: TGTGCCAGTGACAGTGGAAACTCCTACAATGAGCAGTTCTTC. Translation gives CASDSGNSYNEQFF.

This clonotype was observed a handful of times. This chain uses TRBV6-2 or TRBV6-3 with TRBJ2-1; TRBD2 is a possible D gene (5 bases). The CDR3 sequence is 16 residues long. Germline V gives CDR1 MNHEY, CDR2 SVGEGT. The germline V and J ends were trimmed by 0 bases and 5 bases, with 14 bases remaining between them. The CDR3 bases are TGTGCCAGCAGTTACTCCCCGGACTTCTTGGACAATGAGCAGTTCTTC. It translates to CASSYSPDFLDNEQFF.

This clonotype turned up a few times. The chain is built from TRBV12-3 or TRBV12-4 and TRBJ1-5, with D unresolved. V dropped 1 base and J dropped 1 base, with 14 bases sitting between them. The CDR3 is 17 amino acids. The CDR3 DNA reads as TGTGCCAGCAGTTTAGGAGGAGGACTTCGGAGCAATCAGCCCCAGCATTTT. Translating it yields CASSLGGGLRSNQPQHF.